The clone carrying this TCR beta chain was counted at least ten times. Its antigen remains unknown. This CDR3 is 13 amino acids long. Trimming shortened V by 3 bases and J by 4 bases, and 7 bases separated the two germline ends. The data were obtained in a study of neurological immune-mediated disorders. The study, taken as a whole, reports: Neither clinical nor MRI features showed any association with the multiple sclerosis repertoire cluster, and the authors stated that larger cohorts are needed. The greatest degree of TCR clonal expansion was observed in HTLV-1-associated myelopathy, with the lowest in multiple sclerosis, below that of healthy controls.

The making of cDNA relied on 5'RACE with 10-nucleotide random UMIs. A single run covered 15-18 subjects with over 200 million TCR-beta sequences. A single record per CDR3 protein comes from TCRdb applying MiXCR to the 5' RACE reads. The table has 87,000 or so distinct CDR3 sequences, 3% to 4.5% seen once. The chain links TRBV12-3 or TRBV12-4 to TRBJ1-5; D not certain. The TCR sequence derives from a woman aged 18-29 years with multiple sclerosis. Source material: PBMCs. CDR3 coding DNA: TGTGCCAGCAGTTTCGGTCCAAATCAGCCCCAGCATTTT. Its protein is CASSFGPNQPQHF.